The entry below describes one T cell receptor beta chain. Its antigen is as yet unknown. Sample treatment: roughly 10-day PBMC culture with coronavirus spike peptide pools or control peptides (ViraFEST assay). CD4+ T lymphocytes from the unexposed donor were collected before the COVID-19 pandemic (2011-2018). This CDR3 is 12 amino acids long. Germline assignment: CDR1 SNHLY and CDR2 FYNNEI. Trimming shortened V by 7 bases and J by 11 bases, and 14 bases separated the two germline ends. The sample comes from a study of vaccination and CD4 T cells after COVID-19. The Oncomine TCR Beta short-read assay sequenced DNA from cultured CD4+ T cells. TCRdb fed the PCR reads into MiXCR, producing one record per CDR3 protein. The table shows 6,500 to 9,000 distinct CDR3 sequences, with over 30% occurring only once.

Input material: CD4+ T cells from blood, cultured in vitro. The TCR was taken from a human donor in good health. The J gene is TRBJ2-2, the V gene TRBV2; perhaps TRBD1 as D (6 bases). The CDR3 nucleotides read TGTGCCAGCAAGAAGGGGGAAGGAGAGCTGTTTTTT. Translating it yields CASKKGEGELFF.